The rows below give T cell receptor beta chains drawn from one sample of a study of T cells in Graves' hyperthyroidism and ophthalmopathy. TCRdb re-called the multiplex PCR reads through MiXCR, storing one row per CDR3 protein. The data contain around 610,000 distinct CDR3 sequences, approximately 14% of them seen just once; the ten biggest clones take up 3.5% to 4.5%. The sequencing sample was made of blood. All receptors derive from a woman aged 40 to 50 with Graves' ophthalmopathy. Both conserved end residues are part of each CDR3. A D gene is named only where the DNA matches it firmly. Where a row states a size, it is once, few, many or the class of an expanded clone; other rows omit it.

j_gene | abundance | d_gene | v_gene | CDR3nt | CDR3aa
TRBJ2-5 | many | TRBD1 | TRBV29-1 | TGCAGCGTTGAAGCGACAGGGGGCGGAGTGGAGACCCAGTACTTC | CSVEATGGGVETQYF
TRBJ1-6 | NA | TRBD1 | TRBV6-5 | TGTGCCAGCAGTTACTCAATTGGACAGGGGGTGCGTTCACCCCTCCACTTT | CASSYSIGQGVRSPLHF
TRBJ2-5 | few | NA | TRBV5-1 | TGCGCCAGCAGCTTGGAGGGCGGCCCCTCGGAGACCCAGTACTTC | CASSLEGGPSETQYF
TRBJ2-5 | many | NA | TRBV7-6 | TGTGCCAGCAGCTTAGCCGGGACAACGGAGACCCAGTACTTC | CASSLAGTTETQYF
TRBJ2-7 | many | NA | TRBV7-2 | TGTGCCAGCAGCCAAACGACTGGGGAGTCCTACGAGCAGTACTTC | CASSQTTGESYEQYF
TRBJ2-7 | few | NA | TRBV18 | TGTGCCAGCTCGTCATCCGGGACAATTCTCGGGGAGCAGTACTTC | CASSSSGTILGEQYF
TRBJ2-3 | few | NA | TRBV11-2 | TGTGCCAGCAGCTTAGTCGGGACACCAGATACGCAGTATTTT | CASSLVGTPDTQYF
TRBJ1-5 | many | NA | TRBV19 | TGTGCCAGTAGTATTAATGCAGGGGATCAGCCCCAGCATTTT | CASSINAGDQPQHF
TRBJ2-5 | many | TRBD1 | TRBV28 | TGTGCCAGCAGTGCCGGGGACAGGGACGCGACCCAGTACTTC | CASSAGDRDATQYF
TRBJ2-7 | many | NA | TRBV6-1 | TGTGCCAGCACTGAACGGGAGTCCTACGAGCAGTACTTC | CASTERESYEQYF
TRBJ2-7 | many | NA | TRBV29-1 | TGCAGCGTGGGTTCGCCCGGGGGCTTCAGCTCCTACGAGCAGTACTTC | CSVGSPGGFSSYEQYF
TRBJ1-4 | few | TRBD1 | TRBV20-1 | TGCAGTGCTTGGACAGGGGGCGAGGAAAAACTGTTTTTT | CSAWTGGEEKLFF
TRBJ2-1 | many | TRBD2 | TRBV6-2/TRBV6-3 | TGTGCCAGCAGCTACGGACTAGCGGCTTACAATGAGCAGTTCTTC | CASSYGLAAYNEQFF
TRBJ2-2 | many | TRBD2 | TRBV12-3/TRBV12-4 | TGTGCCAGCAGTGCCCGGGGGGGGGGAACGAACACCGGGGAGCTGTTTTTT | CASSARGGGTNTGELFF
TRBJ2-2 | many | NA | TRBV13 | TGTGCCAGCAGCCTTACAGGGTCCGGGGAGCTGTTTTTT | CASSLTGSGELFF
TRBJ2-7 | many | NA | TRBV11-2 | TGTGCCAGCAGCTTAGCGGGGATGAACGAGCAGTACTTC | CASSLAGMNEQYF
TRBJ2-7 | NA | TRBD1 | TRBV5-1 | TGCGCCAGCAGCTTGGACAGGGGGGTCATCGAGCAGTACTTC | CASSLDRGVIEQYF
TRBJ2-7 | many | NA | TRBV30 | TGTGCCTGGAGTGCAGCCCGAGGGGAGACCTACGAGCAGTACTTC | CAWSAARGETYEQYF
TRBJ1-5 | NA | TRBD1 | TRBV20-1 | TGCAGTGCTCAAAACGGACAGGGGAATCAGCCCCAGCATTTT | CSAQNGQGNQPQHF
TRBJ1-1 | NA | NA | TRBV19 | TGTGCCAGTAGTATAGCCGGGACACAGAACACTGAAGCTTTCTTT | CASSIAGTQNTEAFF
TRBJ1-2 | many | NA | TRBV6-1 | TGTGCCAGCAGCCCACCAGGGAGCTATGGCTACACCTTC | CASSPPGSYGYTF
TRBJ2-7 | many | NA | TRBV6-9 | TGTGCCACGCCCCGGGACTCCGCCTGCGAGCAGTACTTC | CATPRDSACEQYF
TRBJ1-1 | many | NA | TRBV20-1 | TGCAGTGAAAAGGGAAGCACTGAAGCTTTCTTT | CSEKGSTEAFF
TRBJ1-5 | many | TRBD1 | TRBV6-2/TRBV6-3 | TGTGCCAGCAGTCCAGGACAGGGGGTTACTCAGCCCCAGCATTTT | CASSPGQGVTQPQHF
TRBJ1-1 | many | NA | TRBV11-1 | TGTGCCAGCAGCTCGGAGAGGACTGAAGCTTTCTTT | CASSSERTEAFF